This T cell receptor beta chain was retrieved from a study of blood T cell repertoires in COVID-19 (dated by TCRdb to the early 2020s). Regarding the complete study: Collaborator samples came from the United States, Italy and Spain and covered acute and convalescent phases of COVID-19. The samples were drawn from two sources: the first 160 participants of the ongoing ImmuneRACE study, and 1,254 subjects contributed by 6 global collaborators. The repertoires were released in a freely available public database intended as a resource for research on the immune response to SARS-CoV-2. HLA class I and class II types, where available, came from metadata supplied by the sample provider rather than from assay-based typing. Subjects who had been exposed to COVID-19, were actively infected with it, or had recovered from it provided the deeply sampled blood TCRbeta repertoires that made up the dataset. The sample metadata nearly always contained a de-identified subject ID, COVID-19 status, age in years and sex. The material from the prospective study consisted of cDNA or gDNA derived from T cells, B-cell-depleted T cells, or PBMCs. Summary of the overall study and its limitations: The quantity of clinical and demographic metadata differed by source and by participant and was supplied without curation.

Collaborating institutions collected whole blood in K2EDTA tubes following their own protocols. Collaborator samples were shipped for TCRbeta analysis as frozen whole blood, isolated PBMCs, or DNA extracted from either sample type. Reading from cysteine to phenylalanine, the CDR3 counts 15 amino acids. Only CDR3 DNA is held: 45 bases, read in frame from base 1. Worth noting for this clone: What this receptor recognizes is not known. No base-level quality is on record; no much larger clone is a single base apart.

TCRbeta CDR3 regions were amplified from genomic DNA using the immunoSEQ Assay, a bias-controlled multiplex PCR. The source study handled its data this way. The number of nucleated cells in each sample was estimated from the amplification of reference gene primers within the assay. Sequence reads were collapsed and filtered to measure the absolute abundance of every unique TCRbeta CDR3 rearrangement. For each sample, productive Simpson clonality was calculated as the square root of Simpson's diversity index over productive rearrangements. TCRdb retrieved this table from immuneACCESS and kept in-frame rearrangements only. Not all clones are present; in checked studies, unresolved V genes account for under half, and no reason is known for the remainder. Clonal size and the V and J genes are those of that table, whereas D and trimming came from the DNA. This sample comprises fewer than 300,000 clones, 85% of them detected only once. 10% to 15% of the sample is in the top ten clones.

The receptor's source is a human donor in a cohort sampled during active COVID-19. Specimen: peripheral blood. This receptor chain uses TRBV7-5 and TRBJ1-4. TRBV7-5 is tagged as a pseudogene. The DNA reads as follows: TGTGCCAGAAGCTTATCAAGAGGGAAGGGTGAAAAACTGTTTTTT. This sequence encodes CARSLSRGKGEKLFF.